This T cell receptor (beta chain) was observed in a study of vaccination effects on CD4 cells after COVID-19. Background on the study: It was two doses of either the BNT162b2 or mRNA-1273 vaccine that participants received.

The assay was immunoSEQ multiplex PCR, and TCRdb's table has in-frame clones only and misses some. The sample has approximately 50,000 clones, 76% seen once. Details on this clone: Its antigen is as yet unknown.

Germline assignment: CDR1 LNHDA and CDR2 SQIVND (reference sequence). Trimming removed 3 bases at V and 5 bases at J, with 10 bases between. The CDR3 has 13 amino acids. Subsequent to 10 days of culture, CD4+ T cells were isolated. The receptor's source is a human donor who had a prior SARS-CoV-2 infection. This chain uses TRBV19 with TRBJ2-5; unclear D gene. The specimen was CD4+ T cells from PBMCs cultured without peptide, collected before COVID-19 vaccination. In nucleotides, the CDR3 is TGTGCCAGTAGTATCGGGTTGGGGGAGACCCAGTACTTC. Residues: CASSIGLGETQYF.